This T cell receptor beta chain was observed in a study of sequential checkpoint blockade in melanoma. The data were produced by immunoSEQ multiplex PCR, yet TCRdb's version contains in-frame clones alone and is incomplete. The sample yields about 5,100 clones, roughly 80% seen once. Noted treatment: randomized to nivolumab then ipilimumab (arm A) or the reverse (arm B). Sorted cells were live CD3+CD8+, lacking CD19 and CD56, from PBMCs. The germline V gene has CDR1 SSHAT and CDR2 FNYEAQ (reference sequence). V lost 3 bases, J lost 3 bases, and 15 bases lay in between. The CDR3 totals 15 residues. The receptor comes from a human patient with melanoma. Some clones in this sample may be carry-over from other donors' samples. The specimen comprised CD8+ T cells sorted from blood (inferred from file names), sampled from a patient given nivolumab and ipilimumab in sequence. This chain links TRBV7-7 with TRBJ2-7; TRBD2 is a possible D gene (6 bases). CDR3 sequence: CASSFRDWGDYEQYF. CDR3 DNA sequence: TGTGCCAGCAGCTTTCGGGACTGGGGGGACTACGAGCAGTACTTC.